The 32 T cell receptor beta chains below come from one sample, sequenced in a study of OX40 agonist ivuxolimab in advanced cancers. Sequencing was performed with immunoSEQ multiplex PCR; in TCRdb, only in-frame clones are kept and a portion is missing. In the table there are approximately 82,000 clones, over 75% of which are singletons. The sample in question was CD4+ or CD8+ T cells sorted from blood, obtained in a trial of the OX40 agonist ivuxolimab. These receptors were collected from an adult with an advanced solid tumor such as melanoma, head and neck, liver or kidney cancer.

For the CDR3, the DNA is TGTGCCAGCAGTGAGTCAGGGTTTCCCTACAATGAGCAGTTCTTC. This codes for CASSESGFPYNEQFF. The chain combines TRBV6-1 with TRBJ2-1; TRBD1 is a possible D gene (5 bases). CDR3 length: 15 amino acids. Germline-derived CDR1 and CDR2 are MNHNS and SASEGT. Trimming stripped 3 bases from V and 2 bases from J, with 11 bases between.

A note on this clone: Distinct nucleotide sequences in the sample also encode this CDR3. CDR3 sequence reads: CASRDSNQPQHF. DNA of the CDR3: TGTGCCAGCAGGGATAGCAATCAGCCCCAGCATTTT. The chain combines TRBV6-1 with TRBJ1-5; D unclear. V was clipped by 6 bases and J by 0 bases, with 3 bases between them. CDR3 size: 12 residues. Germline CDR1 is MNHNS and CDR2 is SASEGT.

CDR3 residues: CASSQEVGGINEQFF. The DNA for the CDR3 is TGTGCCAGCAGCCAAGAAGTGGGAGGTATAAATGAGCAGTTCTTC. The chain has TRBV4-2 and TRBJ2-1; D perhaps matches TRBD2 (6 bases). Trimming stripped 0 bases from V and 7 bases from J, with 13 bases between. Germline V gene lookup returns CDR1 LGHNA and CDR2 YNFKEQ. The CDR3 has 15 residues.

The chain uses TRBV5-4 and TRBJ2-3, with D possibly being TRBD2 (6 bases). With 4 bases removed from V and 0 bases from J, the gap between germline ends came to 15 bases. The CDR3 length is 16 residues. CDR1 is SGHNT and CDR2 is YYREEE in the germline V gene (reference sequence). The CDR3 here is CASSAPGVYSTDTQYF. For the CDR3, the DNA is TGTGCCAGCAGCGCCCCGGGGGTGTATAGCACAGATACGCAGTATTTT.

This clone has a single count. The chain combines TRBV4-1 with TRBJ2-7, with a weak D call TRBD1 (6 bases). Trimming removed 5 bases from V and 7 bases from J, with 18 bases in between. The CDR3 sequence is 14 residues long. CDR1 and CDR2 from the germline V gene are MGHRA and YSYEKL. The CDR3 bases are TGCGCCAGCAGCTTAACGCCAGGGGCGAAGGAGCAGTACTTC. Translation gives CASSLTPGAKEQYF.

V is TRBV20-1 and J is TRBJ2-3, with D hard to call. V was pared by 3 bases and J by 6 bases, with 7 bases between. CDR1 DFQATT and CDR2 SNEGSKA come from the germline V gene (reference sequence). The CDR3 has 11 amino acids. The chain's CDR3 is CSARLGDTQYF. DNA of the CDR3: TGCAGTGCTAGGTTGGGCGATACGCAGTATTTT.

This clone was detected only once. The chain uses TRBV28 and TRBJ2-7; maybe TRBD2 (5 bases). Germline V CDR1 and CDR2: MDHEN, SYDVKM. The V end was cut by 8 bases, the J end by 6 bases, with 14 bases between. This CDR3 has 12 amino acids. The CDR3 nucleotides read TGTGCCAGCCTTGGATTAGCGTCCGAGCAGTACTTC. The encoded protein is CASLGLASEQYF.

The V call is TRBV7-8, the J call TRBJ2-7; TRBD2 might be the D (5 bases). V lost 0 bases, J lost 3 bases, and 12 bases lay in between. The length of the CDR3 is 15 residues. CDR1 SGHVS and CDR2 FQNEAQ come from the germline V gene. DNA of the CDR3: TGTGCCAGCAGCTTAGCGGGCGTGAGCGGCTACGAGCAGTACTTC. Protein product: CASSLAGVSGYEQYF. Combining the CDR3 with reference TRBV7-8 and TRBJ2-7 gives the whole variable domain GAGVSQSPRYKVAKRGQDVALRCDPISGHVSLFWYQQALGQGPEFLTYFQNEAQLDKSGLPSDRFFAERPEGSVSTLKIQRTQQEDSAVYLCASSLAGVSGYEQYFGPGTRLTVT.

The chain combines TRBV7-8 with TRBJ1-1; 8 positions match TRBD1. The CDR3 sequence is 16 residues long. The ends lost 5 bases at V and 3 bases at J; junction bases unmatched: 11. The V gene's germline CDR1 is SGHVS and CDR2 FQNEAQ. Here the CDR3 reads CASSLGQGSRYTEAFF. In nucleotides, the CDR3 is TGTGCCAGCAGCCTCGGACAGGGAAGTAGGTACACTGAAGCTTTCTTT.

V usage is TRBV2 and J usage is TRBJ2-7, with a tentative D call TRBD1 (6 bases). Germline CDR1 is SNHLY and CDR2 is FYNNEI. The V and J ends lost 2 bases and 3 bases respectively, with 14 bases between them. The CDR3 extends over 15 amino acids. CDR3 DNA sequence: TGTGCCAGCAGTGAAAACGGCAGGGGCCTCTACGAGCAGTACTTC. It is translated as CASSENGRGLYEQYF.

The V and J genes are TRBV5-1 and TRBJ2-1; 9 nucleotides align to TRBD2. Trimming at V came to 0 bases and at J to 7 bases, leaving 5 bases not matched to a gene. The CDR3 is 15 amino acids. CDR1 and CDR2 (germline): SGHRS, YFSETQ. The DNA for the CDR3 is TGCGCCAGCAGCTTGGCTAGCGGGATATTTAATGAGCAGTTCTTC. This codes for CASSLASGIFNEQFF.

This clone appeared a single time. The chain has TRBV5-5 and TRBJ1-2; possible D gene TRBD1, 6 bases. The CDR3 runs to 16 residues. From germline, CDR1 is SGHKS and CDR2 YYEKEE (reference sequence). The ends were cut back, 4 bases at V and 7 bases at J, with 23 bases in the middle. The DNA of the CDR3 is TGTGCCAGCAGCCGAGAATTCCGGACAGACAATTCTGGCTACACCTTC. This sequence encodes CASSREFRTDNSGYTF.

This chain joins TRBV11-3 and TRBJ1-1; 11 nucleotides match TRBD1. The junction had 0 bases not matched to a gene; V was cut back by 4 bases and J by 8 bases. There are 12 residues in the CDR3. CDR1 and CDR2 from the germline V gene are SGHNT and YENEEA. The CDR3 sequence: CASSWDRGEAFF. Written as DNA, the CDR3 is TGTGCCAGCAGCTGGGACAGGGGGGAAGCTTTCTTT.

The chain combines TRBV5-1 with TRBJ1-5; the match to TRBD1 covers 7 bases. V shed 0 bases, J shed 5 bases, and the junction held 5 bases outside the gene matches. CDR3 size: 15 residues. The germline CDR1 and CDR2 sequences are SGHRS and YFSETQ. CDR3: CASSLGDRVDQPQHF. CDR3 sequence (DNA): TGCGCCAGCAGCTTGGGAGACAGGGTCGATCAGCCCCAGCATTTT.

CDR3 coding DNA: TGCGCCAGCAGCTTCGGTATATCAGGTGGTGAAGCTTTCTTT. Translated: CASSFGISGGEAFF. The chain couples TRBV5-1 to TRBJ1-1, with unresolved D. The CDR3 spans 14 residues. V was clipped by 2 bases and J by 7 bases, with 15 bases between them. CDR1 and CDR2 (germline): SGHRS, YFSETQ. Together with reference TRBV5-1 and TRBJ1-1, the CDR3 gives the full variable domain: KAGVTQTPRYLIKTRGQQVTLSCSPISGHRSVSWYQQTPGQGLQFLFEYFSETQRNKGNFPGRFSGRQFSNSRSEMNVSTLELGDSALYLCASSFGISGGEAFFGQGTRLTVV.

The gene calls are TRBV25-1 and TRBJ1-1; a weak D match, TRBD1 (6 bases). V shed 3 bases and J shed 1 base, with 12 bases lying between them. This CDR3 comprises 15 residues. CDR1 is MGHDK and CDR2 is SYGVNS in the germline V gene. The CDR3 sequence is CASSDNRAGNTEAFF. The CDR3 DNA reads as TGTGCCAGCAGTGACAACAGGGCGGGGAACACTGAAGCTTTCTTT.

This chain joins TRBV27 and TRBJ2-4; TRBD1 might be the D (6 bases). Germline assignment: CDR1 MNHEY and CDR2 SMNVEV (reference sequence). This CDR3 comprises 16 residues. V lost 4 bases to trimming and J lost 3 bases, with 16 bases between them. The CDR3 is CASSSTTGTSKNIQYF. The DNA of the CDR3 is TGTGCCAGCAGTTCAACCACCGGGACAAGCAAAAACATTCAGTACTTC.

This chain uses TRBV6-1 with TRBJ2-4; 9 bases map to TRBD1. J was trimmed by 5 bases and V by 5 bases; bases with no gene match: 7. The V gene's germline CDR1 is MNHNS and CDR2 SASEGT. This CDR3 comprises 15 residues. CDR3 in DNA: TGTGCCAGCAGTTCTCGACAGGGGGGGCAAAACATTCAGTACTTC. Its translation is CASSSRQGGQNIQYF.

This chain uses TRBV19 with TRBJ2-1, with D possibly matching TRBD1 (5 bases). The CDR3 has 15 residues. V was pared by 8 bases and J by 0 bases, with 14 bases between. Per germline, CDR1 LNHDA and CDR2 SQIVND (reference sequence). CDR3 sequence (DNA): TGTGCCAGTGCCGAAACTGGGGCCTCCTACAATGAGCAGTTCTTC. Protein: CASAETGASYNEQFF.

This chain links TRBV30 with TRBJ2-1; 12 bases match TRBD2. V was pared by 2 bases and J by 10 bases, with 6 bases of the junction left unmatched. The CDR3 has 14 residues. From germline, CDR1 is GTSNPN and CDR2 SVGIG (reference sequence). The CDR3 DNA reads TGTGCCTGGAGTCGGCTAGCGGGAGGGGGAGAGCAGTTCTTC. The encoded protein is CAWSRLAGGGEQFF.

This rearrangement joins TRBV29-1 to TRBJ1-2, with a possible D match to TRBD1 (6 bases). The V and J ends lost 4 bases and 8 bases respectively, with 14 bases between them. This CDR3 has 12 amino acids. Per germline, CDR1 SQVTM and CDR2 ANQGSEA. The CDR3 nucleotides are TGCAGCGTTGGAACAGGGTCGGAGGGCTACACCTTC. Its translation is CSVGTGSEGYTF.

V gene TRBV5-4 combines with J gene TRBJ2-7, with D possibly called TRBD1 or TRBD2 (6 bases each). Germline CDR1 SGHNT, CDR2 YYREEE (reference sequence). The CDR3 extends over 13 amino acids. V shed 4 bases and J shed 13 bases, with 21 bases lying between them. The CDR3 sequence is CASSLWGADLNYF. Written as DNA, the CDR3 is TGTGCCAGCAGCCTCTGGGGGGCGGACCTTAACTACTTC.

This chain links TRBV5-1 with TRBJ2-5; D call uncertain. The CDR3 has 14 amino acids. With 2 bases removed from V and 2 bases from J, the gap between germline ends came to 10 bases. CDR1 SGHRS and CDR2 YFSETQ come from the germline V gene. CDR3 loop: CASSLTPQQETQYF. The CDR3 bases are TGCGCCAGCAGCTTAACTCCACAGCAAGAGACCCAGTACTTC. Looking up the rest from reference TRBV5-1 and TRBJ2-5 gives the full variable domain: KAGVTQTPRYLIKTRGQQVTLSCSPISGHRSVSWYQQTPGQGLQFLFEYFSETQRNKGNFPGRFSGRQFSNSRSEMNVSTLELGDSALYLCASSLTPQQETQYFGPGTRLLVL.

The chain is built from TRBV2 and TRBJ2-3; no reliable D call. V lost 3 bases, J lost 2 bases, and 3 bases lay in between. Germline CDR1 is SNHLY and CDR2 is FYNNEI. CDR3 length: 12 residues. The CDR3 loop reads CASSEHTDTQYF. The DNA for the CDR3 is TGTGCCAGCAGTGAGCACACAGATACGCAGTATTTT. The full variable domain, rest sourced from reference TRBV2 and TRBJ2-3, is EPEVTQTPSHQVTQMGQEVILRCVPISNHLYFYWYRQILGQKVEFLVSFYNNEISEKSEIFDDQFSVERPDGSNFTLKIRSTKLEDSAMYFCASSEHTDTQYFGPGTRLTVL.

The rearrangement uses TRBV2 and TRBJ2-1; D is possibly TRBD1 (6 bases). The CDR3 has 13 amino acids. Trimming left V 9 bases short and J 7 bases short, with 16 bases between. CDR1 and CDR2 from the germline V gene are SNHLY and FYNNEI. The CDR3 loop is CASIRGVGNEQFF. As DNA, the CDR3 is TGTGCCAGTATCAGGGGAGTAGGGAATGAGCAGTTCTTC.

This chain joins TRBV2 and TRBJ2-5, with TRBD2 identical over 11 bases. Unmatched junction bases numbered 5, after V lost 7 bases and J lost 1 base. This CDR3 has 15 amino acids. Germline V gene lookup returns CDR1 SNHLY and CDR2 FYNNEI. In nucleotides, the CDR3 is TGTGCCAGCACCAGAGGACTAGCGGGCCAAGAGACCCAGTACTTC. This encodes CASTRGLAGQETQYF. The variable domain in full, with the rest retrieved from reference TRBV2 and TRBJ2-5, is EPEVTQTPSHQVTQMGQEVILRCVPISNHLYFYWYRQILGQKVEFLVSFYNNEISEKSEIFDDQFSVERPDGSNFTLKIRSTKLEDSAMYFCASTRGLAGQETQYFGPGTRLLVL.

The chain combines TRBV7-3 with TRBJ2-2; D remains unclear. The CDR3 length is 16 residues. V lost 3 bases and J lost 4, with 15 bases in between. Germline V gene lookup returns CDR1 SGHTA and CDR2 FQGTGA. This CDR3 reads CASSLNLALGTGELFF. DNA for the CDR3: TGTGCCAGCAGCTTGAATCTCGCCTTAGGCACCGGGGAGCTGTTTTTT.

The J gene is TRBJ2-7, the V gene TRBV9, with D perhaps TRBD1 (6 bases). V lost 0 bases and J 2 bases, leaving 9 bases between the germline ends. Germline V lookup: CDR1 SGDLS, CDR2 YYNGEE. The length of the CDR3 is 14 residues. CDR3 bases: TGTGCCAGCAGCGTAGATCAGGGGACCTACGAGCAGTACTTC. It specifies CASSVDQGTYEQYF.

The chain recombines TRBV30 with TRBJ1-1; the D is unclear. This CDR3 has 9 amino acids. Germline V gives CDR1 GTSNPN, CDR2 SVGIG (reference sequence). V shed 7 bases and J shed 6 bases, with 6 bases lying between them. The CDR3 sequence: CASDPEAFF. The CDR3 nucleotides read TGTGCCTCGGACCCTGAAGCTTTCTTT.

The V gene is TRBV28, the J gene TRBJ1-1; 10 positions agree with TRBD1. CDR3 length: 13 amino acids. The ends lost 5 bases at V and 4 bases at J; junction bases unmatched: 1. CDR1 and CDR2 from the germline V gene are MDHEN and SYDVKM. CDR3 amino acids: CASSRTGGTEAFF. The CDR3 DNA follows: TGTGCCAGCAGTAGGACAGGGGGCACTGAAGCTTTCTTT.

The DNA for the CDR3 is TGTGCCAGCAGTCGCCGTCCACAGGGGGATAACTATGGCTACACCTTC. Translation: CASSRRPQGDNYGYTF. The chain recombines TRBV16 with TRBJ1-2; TRBD1 matches 8 bases. Germline CDR1 KGHSY, CDR2 FQNENV. CDR3 length: 16 amino acids. J lost 1 base, V lost 6 bases, and 10 bases had no gene match.

The V call is TRBV23-1, the J call TRBJ1-1; the D is unclear. TRBV23-1 is filed as an ORF, its function uncertain. V gave up 0 bases and J gave up 4 bases, with 0 bases separating them. The CDR3 runs to 11 residues. The CDR3 bases are TGCGCCAGCAGTCAATCCACTGAAGCTTTCTTT. Its translation: CASSQSTEAFF.